The TCR beta chain described here comes from a study of shared clonotypes between healthy human individuals. Libraries were prepared by immunoSEQ multiplex PCR; TCRdb keeps only in-frame clonotypes and omits some of them. Of hundreds of thousands of clones listed, roughly nine tenths are singletons. Naive CD8 cells comprised CD45RO-negative, CCR7-positively selected cells, excluding terminally differentiated effector memory CD45RA+ cells. Donors were healthy HIV-negative adults without recent acute infections or vaccinations. The CDR3 length is 16 residues. Germline assignment: CDR1 LNHNV and CDR2 YYDKDF (reference sequence). The trim removed 1 base at V and 5 bases at J, leaving 5 bases unmatched.

This chain joins TRBV15 and TRBJ1-4; 9 nucleotides agree with TRBD1. This TCR came from a man aged 30 to 39 in good health. The sample comprised naive CD8+ T cells sorted from blood. The CDR3 region has the DNA TGTGCCACCAGCAGAGTTTCAGGGACAGGGAATGAAAAACTGTTTTTT. Protein: CATSRVSGTGNEKLFF.